The TCR beta chain under discussion was sequenced for a study of shared clonotypes between healthy human individuals (dated by TCRdb to the early 2020s). Background on the whole study: The cohort comprised two women and a few men aged 18 to 49 years. To estimate repertoire size and how much clonotype sharing occurs between individuals, the study deeply sequenced the blood TCR repertoires of roughly 5 healthy adults. Each donor's leukapheresis produced roughly between roughly 0.85 and 9 billion PBMCs. For each donor, CD4 naive and CD4 memory were each given three plates, CD8 naive was given two plates, and CD8 memory was given one plate. To increase sequencing depth and limit assay-specific biases, TCR repertoire library preparation and sequencing were carried out by different laboratories using diverse techniques. General study outcomes and caveats: Pairwise subsampling indicated that sequencing depth was expected to affect the degree of clonotype sharing among donors. Naive subsets generally had larger estimated clonotype richness than memory subsets. When a few donors were compared, the shared fraction of clonotypes was 5% to 6.5% for naive CD4, 3.5% to 4% for naive CD8, more than 2% for memory CD4, and 0.35% to 0.5% for memory CD8. The genetic and exposure-history diversity represented was limited by the small number of donors. Rarefaction of sorted-subset datasets indicated incomplete sequencing despite the large sequencing depth. Higher generation probabilities were observed for clonotypes shared by all four sorted-subset donors than for non-shared clonotypes. Only blood was sampled, and tissue TCR repertoires likely differ from those in blood.

V lost 4 bases and J lost 5 bases; the stretch between them is 12 bases long. Per the germline V gene (reference sequence), SEHNR is the CDR1 and FQNEAQ is the CDR2. The CDR3 holds 14 amino acids from the cysteine to the phenylalanine. Left in the record is the CDR3 DNA by itself, 42 bases read in frame from the first base. Using the deep immunoSEQ assay, multiplex PCR amplified TCR CDR3 regions from genomic DNA. For each cell subset, the extracted genomic DNA was distributed evenly across all wells of several immunoSEQ 96-well plates, and each plate served as one replicate. For sorted subsets, about 200 ng genomic DNA, equal to 25,000 to 35,000 T cell genomes, was loaded into each replicate PCR. Purified libraries were measured with a Qubit 3.0 fluorometer, size-checked on a Bioanalyzer 2100, and measured again with the KAPA Library Quantification kit. Every immunoSEQ 96-well plate was sequenced on a separate single-read 150-cycle Illumina NextSeq 550 flow cell. Concerning the study's data processing: Because only junctional sequences without quality scores were contained in the immunoSEQ output, filtering matching that applied to full-length reads could not be performed. To assign V/J genes and CDR3, sequences were annotated against IMGT germline references using PyIR, a Python wrapper for IgBLAST v1.9. Reads with weak V/J assignments (E-value above 1e-6), missing CDR3, stop codons, out-of-frame junctions, or ambiguous translated residues were removed. V3J clonotypes were defined by identical inferred V gene, J gene, and CDR3 amino acid sequence. Percentage overlap between repertoires was computed as shared unique clonotypes divided by the size of the smaller repertoire. Richness of each repertoire was evaluated using RTK rarefaction, the Chao1 estimator, and Recon v2.1 estimates of unobserved clonotypes. Generation probabilities were computed with OLGA for all TCRbeta clonotypes obtained by the gDNA method from several donors. This immuneACCESS table, as held by TCRdb, lists in-frame sequences with V and J called but not all clones. Of the missing ones, under half trace to an unresolved V gene in checked studies; the others have no known cause. For V, J and clone size, that table is used; D and trimming come from the DNA. The sample table records around 610,000 clones; 95% to 97% of these occur just once. The biggest ten clones account for 0.11% of the sample.

For the CD8 naive samples, CD45RO-negative cells were positively selected for CCR7, yielding a CD45RA+CCR7+ population from which TemRA cells were excluded. Donors were healthy HIV-negative adults with no recently reported acute infections or vaccinations. Every donor was a Caucasian adult living in Nashville, Tennessee, USA. Blood was collected by leukapheresis, and PBMCs were isolated by Ficoll-Histopaque density gradient centrifugation and then cryopreserved in liquid nitrogen vapor phase. Purity and quantity of every magnetically sorted T cell population were checked by analytical flow cytometry. Genomic DNA was isolated from each sorted fraction and quantified by UV absorbance on a Nanodrop 2000c. About this clone: Its antigen specificity is not known. There are no base qualities to consult, and no much larger clone falls within one base. Other DNA sequences from this sample encode an identical CDR3 as well.

The chain links TRBV7-9 with TRBJ1-5; 6 matching bases give a weak D call of TRBD1. The sequenced sample was naive CD8+ T cells sorted from blood. The cell subset or site label of this sample denotes: CD45RA+CCR7+. The clonotype was recovered from a woman in her twenties or thirties in good health. The CDR3 sequence is CASSSTDSYQPQHF. The sequenced DNA is TGTGCCAGCAGCTCTACGGACAGCTATCAGCCCCAGCATTTT.